The source of this T cell receptor beta chain is a study of blood T cell repertoires in COVID-19. The wider study: Acute-phase and convalescent COVID-19 samples originated in the United States, Italy and Spain.

Sequencing was performed with immunoSEQ multiplex PCR; in TCRdb, only in-frame clones are kept and a portion is missing. The data hold roughly 140,000 clones, with about 80% observed a single time. Sequenced material: peripheral blood. The sequence derives from a human donor in a cohort sampled during active COVID-19.

Written as DNA, the CDR3 is TGCGCCAGCACCAGGACAGGGGAGCGGGCTAATGAAAAACTGTTTTTT. Encoded protein: CASTRTGERANEKLFF. The chain recombines TRBV5-1 with TRBJ1-4; 9 bases line up with TRBD1. CDR3 length: 16 amino acids. Germline V gene sequence: CDR1 SGHRS, CDR2 YFSETQ. Losses at the gene ends were 6 bases for V and 3 bases for J; bases not matched to a gene: 9.